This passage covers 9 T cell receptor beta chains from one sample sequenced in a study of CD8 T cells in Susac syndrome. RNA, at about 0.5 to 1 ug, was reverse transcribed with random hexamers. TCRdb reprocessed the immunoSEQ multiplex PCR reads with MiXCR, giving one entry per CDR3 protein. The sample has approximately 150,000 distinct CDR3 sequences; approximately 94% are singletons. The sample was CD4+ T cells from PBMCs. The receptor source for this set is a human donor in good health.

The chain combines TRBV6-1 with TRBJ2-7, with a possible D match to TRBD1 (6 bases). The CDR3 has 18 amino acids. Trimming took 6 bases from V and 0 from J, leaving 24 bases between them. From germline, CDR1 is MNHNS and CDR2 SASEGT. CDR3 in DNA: TGTGCCAGCAGACACTTACAACAGGGCACCCGCAGCTCCTACGAGCAGTACTTC. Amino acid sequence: CASRHLQQGTRSSYEQYF.

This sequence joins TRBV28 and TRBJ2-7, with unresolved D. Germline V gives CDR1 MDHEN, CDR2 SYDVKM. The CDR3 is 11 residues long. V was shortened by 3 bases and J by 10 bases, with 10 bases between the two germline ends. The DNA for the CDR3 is TGTGCCAGCAGTTTCGGGCAGAGACAGTACTTC. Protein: CASSFGQRQYF.

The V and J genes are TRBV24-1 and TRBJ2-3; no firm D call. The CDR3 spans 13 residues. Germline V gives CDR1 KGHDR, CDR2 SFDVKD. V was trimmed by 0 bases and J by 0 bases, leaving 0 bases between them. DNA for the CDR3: TGTGCCACCAGTGATTTGAGCACAGATACGCAGTATTTT. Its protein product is CATSDLSTDTQYF.

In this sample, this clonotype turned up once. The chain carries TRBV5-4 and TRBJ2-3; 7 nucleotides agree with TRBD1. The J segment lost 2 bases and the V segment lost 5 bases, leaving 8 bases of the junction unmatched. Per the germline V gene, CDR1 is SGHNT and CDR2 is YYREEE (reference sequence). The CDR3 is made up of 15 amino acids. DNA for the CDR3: TGTGCCAGCAGGGTACAGGGGCCCTCCACAGATACGCAGTATTTT. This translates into CASRVQGPSTDTQYF.

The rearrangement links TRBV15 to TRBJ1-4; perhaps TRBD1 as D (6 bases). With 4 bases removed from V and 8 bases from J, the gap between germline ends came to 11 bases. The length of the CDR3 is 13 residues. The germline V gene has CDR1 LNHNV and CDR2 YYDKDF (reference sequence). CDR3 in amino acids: CATSTGQGEKLFF. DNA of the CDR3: TGTGCCACCAGCACGGGACAAGGAGAAAAACTGTTTTTT.

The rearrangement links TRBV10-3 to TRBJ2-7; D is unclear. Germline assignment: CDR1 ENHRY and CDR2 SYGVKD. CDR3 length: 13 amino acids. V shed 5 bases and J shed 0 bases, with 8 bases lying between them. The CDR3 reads CAISPRNSYEQYF. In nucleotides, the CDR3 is TGTGCCATCAGTCCTCGGAACTCCTACGAGCAGTACTTC.

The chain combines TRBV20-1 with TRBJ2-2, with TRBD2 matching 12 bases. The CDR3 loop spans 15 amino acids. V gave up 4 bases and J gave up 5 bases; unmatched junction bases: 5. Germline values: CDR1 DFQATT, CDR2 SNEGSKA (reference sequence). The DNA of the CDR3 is TGCAGTGCTACGGGCGGGACTAGCGGGACCGGGGAGCTGTTTTTT. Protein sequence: CSATGGTSGTGELFF.

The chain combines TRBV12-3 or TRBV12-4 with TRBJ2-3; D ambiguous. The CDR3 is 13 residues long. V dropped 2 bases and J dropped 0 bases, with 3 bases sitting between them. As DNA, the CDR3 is TGTGCCAGCAGTTTACTAAGCACAGATACGCAGTATTTT. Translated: CASSLLSTDTQYF.

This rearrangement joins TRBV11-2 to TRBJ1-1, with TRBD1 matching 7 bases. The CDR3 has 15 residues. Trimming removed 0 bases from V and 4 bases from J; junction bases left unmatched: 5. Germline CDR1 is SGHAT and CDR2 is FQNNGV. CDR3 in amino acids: CASSLDPTGITEAFF. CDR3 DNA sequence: TGTGCCAGCAGCTTAGACCCGACAGGGATCACTGAAGCTTTCTTT.